The rows below give T cell receptor beta chains drawn from one sample of a study of Ad26.COV2.S vaccination and SARS-CoV-2 variants. Sequencing was performed with immunoSEQ multiplex PCR; in TCRdb, only in-frame clones are kept and a portion is missing. Here the sample spans hundreds of thousands of clones, roughly 90% being singletons. The material was peripheral blood, obtained in a trial of Ad26.COV2.S vaccine versus placebo. The receptors originated from a person between 18 and 60 years old who received the Ad26.COV2.S COVID-19 vaccine or a placebo. CDR3s include the opening cysteine and the closing phenylalanine or tryptophan. Each record gives: CDR3 DNA, CDR3 protein, D gene, clone size, V gene, J gene. The D gene is left open where the match is weak. Some rows mark clone size as missing; the rest say once, few, many or name a class of expanded clone.

TGTGCTAGTGGCACCTCTAGCGGAAGCCCCCTCTACAATGAGCAGTTCTTC	CASGTSSGSPLYNEQFF	TRBD2	.	TRBV12-5	TRBJ2-1
TGTGCCACCCGATTTGACAGGGATGTCCCCGAGCAGTACTTC	CATRFDRDVPEQYF	TRBD1	few	TRBV10-3	TRBJ2-7
TGTGCCAGCAGCTTAGAAGGACTAGCGGGAGGCCCGAGGTTGAGGGGGACGCAGTATTTT	CASSLEGLAGGPRLRGTQYF	TRBD2	.	TRBV11-2	TRBJ2-3
TGTGCCAGCAGCTTATACCGGGCCAGGGAAGGCGCCGATGGCTACACCTTC	CASSLYRAREGADGYTF	.	.	TRBV7-8	TRBJ1-2
TGTGCCAGCAGCGTGACAGGGATGAACACCGGGGAGCTGTTTTTT	CASSVTGMNTGELFF	TRBD1	.	TRBV9	TRBJ2-2
TGCAGCGTTGAATCCCAGCGTTCGGCCAAAAACATTCAGTACTTC	CSVESQRSAKNIQYF	.	.	TRBV29-1	TRBJ2-4
TGCGCCAGCAGCCTAAGGGACAGGGGGTACGAGCAGTACTTC	CASSLRDRGYEQYF	TRBD1	.	TRBV4-1	TRBJ2-7
TGTGCCAGCAGCTTAGAAAGGGGGACCTACGAGCAGTACTTC	CASSLERGTYEQYF	.	.	TRBV7-2	TRBJ2-7
TGTGCCAGCAGTTACTCGTTCGGCAGACAAGAGACCCAGTACTTC	CASSYSFGRQETQYF	.	.	TRBV6-5	TRBJ2-5
TGTGCCAGCTCACCACGGGACAGCACCTACGAGCAGTACTTC	CASSPRDSTYEQYF	TRBD1	.	TRBV18	TRBJ2-7
TGTGCTAGTGGTTCAGGGCTCAATGAAAAACTGTTTTTT	CASGSGLNEKLFF	.	.	TRBV12-5	TRBJ1-4
TGTGCCAGCAGCCGGGAGCGGGGGCCGTACGAGCAGTACTTC	CASSRERGPYEQYF	TRBD2	.	TRBV14	TRBJ2-7
TGTGCCAGCAGGATCCAGGGGGCAGGCACTGAAGCTTTCTTT	CASRIQGAGTEAFF	TRBD1	.	TRBV6-5	TRBJ1-1
TGTGCGACAGCCCCCCTCTCCTACAATGAGCAGTTCTTC	CATAPLSYNEQFF	.	.	TRBV19	TRBJ2-1
TGTGCCAGCAGCCCCCGGGGGACTAGCGGGAACGGCGAGCAGTACTTC	CASSPRGTSGNGEQYF	TRBD2	.	TRBV9	TRBJ2-7
TGTGCCAGCAGCTTTCAGACAGGGGGAAATGAAAAACTGTTTTTT	CASSFQTGGNEKLFF	TRBD1	.	TRBV9	TRBJ1-4
TGTGCCAGCAGTGGAGCAGGGGGACTCTCCTACGAGCAGTACTTC	CASSGAGGLSYEQYF	.	.	TRBV25-1	TRBJ2-7
TGTGCCAGAAGCCAAAAGACAGGGAGGGACAATCAGCCCCAGCATTTT	CARSQKTGRDNQPQHF	.	.	TRBV7-5	TRBJ1-5
TGTGCCACCCACGCAGGAGGGAGCAATCAGCCCCAGCATTTT	CATHAGGSNQPQHF	.	.	TRBV24-1	TRBJ1-5
TGTGCCAGCTCAGGGACAGGGTACACAGATACGCAGTATTTT	CASSGTGYTDTQYF	TRBD1	.	TRBV18	TRBJ2-3
TGTGCCAGCAGTTCAGGGTTGGATGAAAAACTGTTTTTT	CASSSGLDEKLFF	.	.	TRBV12-3/TRBV12-4	TRBJ1-4
TGTGCCAGCAGGAAAGAGGGGGGGGATCAGACCTTC	CASRKEGGDQTF	.	.	TRBV6-5	TRBJ1-2
TGTGCCTGGAGTAACAGGTTGGACAATGAGCAGTTCTTC	CAWSNRLDNEQFF	.	.	TRBV30	TRBJ2-1
TGTGCCAGTAGTATAATCGGGGAAAACATTCAGTACTTC	CASSIIGENIQYF	.	.	TRBV19	TRBJ2-4
TGTGCCAGCAGTCCACTCTCTGGGAGGGGGAGGAATCAGCCCCAGCATTTT	CASSPLSGRGRNQPQHF	.	.	TRBV6-6	TRBJ1-5
TGTGCCAGCAGTACTACAGATACGCAGTATTTT	CASSTTDTQYF	.	.	TRBV5-6	TRBJ2-3
TGTGCCAGCTCACCACGGGCGGACTCCTATAATTCACCCCTCCACTTT	CASSPRADSYNSPLHF	.	.	TRBV18	TRBJ1-6
TGTGCCAGCACCAACCAACTGAACACTGAAGCTTTCTTT	CASTNQLNTEAFF	.	.	TRBV7-2	TRBJ1-1
TGTGCCAGCAGCTTAGTGGCGGGAGGGCCCTACGAGCAGTACTTC	CASSLVAGGPYEQYF	TRBD2	.	TRBV7-9	TRBJ2-7
TGTGCCAGCAGTTTGGGGACCAAATATCAGCCCCAGCATTTT	CASSLGTKYQPQHF	.	.	TRBV28	TRBJ1-5
TGTGCCAGCAGCCTAACTGGGACTTTAGAGGAAGCTTTCTTT	CASSLTGTLEEAFF	.	.	TRBV7-9	TRBJ1-1
TGTGCCAGCAGCCCCGGGACAGGGAGTTACAATGAGCAGTTCTTC	CASSPGTGSYNEQFF	TRBD1	.	TRBV5-4	TRBJ2-1
TGTGCCAGCAGCACCCGCACCGGGACAGCCCCGAACACTGAAGCTTTCTTT	CASSTRTGTAPNTEAFF	TRBD1	once	TRBV9	TRBJ1-1
TGCGCCAGCAGCTTGCAGGGGAATCAGCCCCAGCATTTT	CASSLQGNQPQHF	.	.	TRBV5-1	TRBJ1-5
TGTGCCAGCAGCCAAGAGGGGGCAACTAGCGGGGGATCACACACAGATACGCAGTATTTT	CASSQEGATSGGSHTDTQYF	TRBD2	.	TRBV4-2	TRBJ2-3
TGTGCCACCAGTGGGGCGGGTACGCAGTATTTT	CATSGAGTQYF	.	.	TRBV24-1	TRBJ2-3
TGTGCCAGCATCCTACGGAGGGAGGACACTGAAGCTTTCTTT	CASILRREDTEAFF	.	.	TRBV5-8	TRBJ1-1
TGTGCCTCGAGGAGGGGGAGCTCCTATAATTCACCCCTCCACTTT	CASRRGSSYNSPLHF	.	few	TRBV30	TRBJ1-6
TGTGCCAGCAGCTTACTGGCGGGGGGGCACGAGCAGTTCTTC	CASSLLAGGHEQFF	TRBD2	.	TRBV7-3	TRBJ2-1
TGTGCCAGCAGACCCCCGGGACTAGCGGATTACAATGAGCAGTTCTTC	CASRPPGLADYNEQFF	TRBD2	.	TRBV2	TRBJ2-1
TGTGCCAGCAGCGTTTGGATGAACACTGAAGCTTTCTTT	CASSVWMNTEAFF	.	.	TRBV7-2	TRBJ1-1
TGTGCCAGCAGCCAGAGAGGAACCTCCGGGGAGCTGTTTTTT	CASSQRGTSGELFF	.	.	TRBV3-1/TRBV3-2	TRBJ2-2
TGTGCCATCAGTGGGGACGGGAACCCCTACGAGCAGTACTTC	CAISGDGNPYEQYF	.	.	TRBV10-3	TRBJ2-7
TGTGCCAGCAGTTACTCGGGGAGGGGAGGGGGTCAGCCCCAGCATTTT	CASSYSGRGGGQPQHF	.	.	TRBV6-5	TRBJ1-5
TGTGCCAGCAGCGCAATAGGTCTAGCGGAGCAGTACTTC	CASSAIGLAEQYF	.	.	TRBV3-1/TRBV3-2	TRBJ2-7
TGTGCCAGCAGTGAAATAGAGATTAACACTGAAGCTTTCTTT	CASSEIEINTEAFF	.	.	TRBV2	TRBJ1-1
TGTGCCAGCAGTTTAGGGGGGAGGTTGGATTCACCCCTCCACTTT	CASSLGGRLDSPLHF	.	once	TRBV6-6	TRBJ1-6
TGTGCCGGGGGAGAGACAGGGGGCACTGAGCAGTTCTTC	CAGGETGGTEQFF	TRBD1	.	TRBV2	TRBJ2-1
TGTGCCAGCAGCTTAAGTCCGGGCGCTGAAGCTTTCTTT	CASSLSPGAEAFF	.	.	TRBV12-3/TRBV12-4	TRBJ1-1